This T cell receptor (beta chain) was captured by sequencing in a study of a mutant IDH1 vaccine in newly diagnosed glioma. Overall study: The sex distribution of treated patients was 62.5% male and 37.5% female, with a mean age of roughly 40 years. Visit V13 took place at week 47, and visit V12 happened at week 35. Every participant had undergone radiotherapy, temozolomide, or both before, and most underwent both.

Notes on this clone: Its specificity is not known.

Time point noted: week 35, safety follow-up. All doses held 300 ug of mutant IDH1 20-mer peptide, with topical imiquimod. Sequencing used immunoSEQ multiplex PCR; TCRdb keeps in-frame clones, though not all of them. The profile shows some 33,000 clones, roughly three quarters of them singletons. The CDR3 is 15 amino acids. From germline, CDR1 is SGHAT and CDR2 FQNNGV. V dropped 3 bases and J dropped 1; count of bases not matched to a gene: 3. Sequenced here: PBMCs, sampled from a glioma patient whose treatment included an IDH1 peptide vaccine. The chain couples TRBV11-2 to TRBJ1-2; TRBD1 matches at 9 bases. This sequence was found in a woman aged 25-40 years with glioma. Some clones in this sample may be carry-over from other donors' samples. The CDR3 region has the DNA TGTGCCAGCAGCTTCGACAGGGGGGGTAACTATGGCTACACCTTC. Protein: CASSFDRGGNYGYTF.